Following are 11 T cell receptor beta chains from one sample sequenced in a study of metastatic and nonmetastatic thyroid tumors. Using MiXCR, TCRdb re-called clones from the PCR reads. The sample has about 92,000 clones, around 14% seen once. Thyroid surgery was performed in patients who had received no treatment beforehand. Material for sequencing was blood. Every receptor here comes from a female donor with papillary thyroid cancer or a benign thyroid nodule (not recorded which). Some clones in this sample may be carry-over from other donors' samples.

This clone was seen many times. The CDR3 DNA follows: TGTGCCAGCAGCGGGAACCGGGGGGAAACAGATACGCAGTATTTT. It translates to CASSGNRGETDTQYF. The genes are TRBV9 and TRBJ2-3, with 7 bases that match TRBD2. The V segment lost 3 bases and the J segment 3 bases; nucleotides outside the gene matches: 7. CDR3 size: 15 residues. From germline, CDR1 is SGDLS and CDR2 YYNGEE.

In regard to this clone: With a much larger clone just one base away, this may be a read error. The chain is built from TRBV7-7 and TRBJ2-5; 10 nucleotides agree with TRBD2. The CDR3 contains 16 residues. Germline V lookup: CDR1 SSHAT, CDR2 FNYEAQ (reference sequence). The CDR3 DNA follows: TGTGCTAGCAGCTTAGCGAGGAATAGCGGGGGGGAGACCCAGTACTTC. The encoded protein is CASSLARNSGGETQYF.

Remarks on this clone: A clone one base away is much larger, so this may be a read error. The rearrangement joins TRBV9 to TRBJ2-1, with D perhaps matching TRBD2 (7 bases). The germline V gene encodes CDR1 SGDLS and CDR2 YYNGEE. CDR3 length: 15 residues. Between the trimmed V and J ends, which lost 0 bases and 9 bases, there was a span of 16 bases. In DNA, the CDR3 is TGTGCCAGCAGCGTAGAGGGGGGGCCGGATAGTGAGCAGTTCTTC. Protein sequence: CASSVEGGPDSEQFF.

Points on this clone: A read error may explain this, as a much larger clone is one base away. This chain uses TRBV5-1 with TRBJ2-4, with 7 positions matching TRBD1. The trim removed 3 bases at V and 2 bases at J, leaving 14 bases unmatched. The germline CDR1 and CDR2 sequences are SGHRS and YFSETQ. The CDR3 sequence is 18 residues long. The CDR3 bases are TGCGCCAGCAGCTATCTGCCGTGGGCAGGGGGATCCAAAAACATTCAGTACTTC. Protein sequence: CASSYLPWAGGSKNIQYF.

The chain has TRBV18 and TRBJ2-2, with D possibly TRBD1 on 5 matching bases. This CDR3 spans 15 amino acids. Germline CDR1 and CDR2: KGHSH and LQKENI. The V gene lost 1 base and the J gene lost 6 bases, with 12 bases spanning the gap. The CDR3, as DNA: TGTGCCAGCTCACCACGCCTCCCAGGGTCCGGGGAGCTGTTTTTT. Protein product: CASSPRLPGSGELFF. Based on the CDR3 plus reference TRBV18 and TRBJ2-2, the full variable domain is NAGVMQNPRHLVRRRGQEARLRCSPMKGHSHVYWYRQLPEEGLKFMVYLQKENIIDESGMPKERFSAEFPKEGPSILRIQQVVRGDSAAYFCASSPRLPGSGELFFGEGSRLTVL.

As for this clone: This may come from a read error, since a much larger clone is one base off. The gene calls are TRBV28 and TRBJ1-1; D not resolved. Germline values: CDR1 MDHEN, CDR2 SYDVKM. The CDR3 is 15 residues long. This CDR3 is CACSFIRRVHAEAFF. The CDR3 DNA follows: TGTGCCTGCAGTTTTATTCGGCGGGTTCACGCTGAAGCTTTCTTT.

This clone was seen ten or more times. The gene calls are TRBV2 and TRBJ1-1; TRBD1 agrees at 7 bases. CDR1 is SNHLY and CDR2 is FYNNEI in the germline V gene. V lost 5 bases and J lost 5; bases outside the gene matches: 14. The CDR3 runs 16 residues. Here the CDR3 reads CASSPSLQGRGTEAFF. The CDR3 DNA is TGTGCCAGCAGTCCCTCCCTACAGGGGAGGGGGACTGAAGCTTTCTTT.

To note about this clone: At one end the junction does not follow the germline gene, possibly because of a read error. The CDR3 nucleotides are TGTGCCAGCAGTCGAGTACAGGGGTCCTACAATGAGCATTTCTTC. Translation gives CASSRVQGSYNEHFF. The chain carries TRBV7-2 and TRBJ2-1; 7 bases match TRBD1. The CDR3 sequence is 15 residues long. Germline CDR1 reads SGHTA; CDR2 reads FQGNSA.

This clone has a count of ten or more. The chain recombines TRBV20-1 with TRBJ2-1; D is unclear. The CDR3 consists of 14 residues. Between the trimmed V and J ends, which lost 6 bases and 8 bases, there was a span of 20 bases. CDR1 is DFQATT, CDR2 SNEGSKA, per germline (reference sequence). CDR3 nucleotides: TGCAGTGCCAGAAATAGCCCTGGGGTCGATGAGCAGTTCTTC. Residues: CSARNSPGVDEQFF.

This clone was observed many times. This rearrangement joins TRBV6-6 to TRBJ1-1, with 7 positions matching TRBD1. This CDR3 has 13 amino acids. V was pared by 2 bases and J by 6 bases, with 3 bases of the junction left unmatched. The germline gives CDR1 MNHNY, CDR2 SVGAGI (reference sequence). CDR3 in amino acids: CASSYDRAAEAFF. CDR3 DNA sequence: TGTGCCAGCAGTTACGACAGGGCGGCTGAAGCTTTCTTT.

This clone was seen repeatedly, ten times or more. The rearrangement joins TRBV18 to TRBJ1-6; D is unclear. Germline CDR1 is KGHSH and CDR2 is LQKENI. V lost 1 base and J lost 5, with 3 bases in between. The CDR3 sequence is 13 residues long. CDR3 in amino acids: CASSPHHNSPLHF. The CDR3, as DNA: TGTGCCAGCTCACCACATCATAATTCACCCCTCCACTTT.